The 3 T cell receptor beta chains in this list originate from one sample, sequenced in a study of response to subunit inactivated influenza vaccine. MiXCR, applied by TCRdb to the RT-PCR reads, yields one record per CDR3 protein. The repertoire has some 500,000 distinct CDR3 sequences, 25% of them found once; the top ten carry approximately 2%. Sequenced material: CD4+ T cells sorted from PBMCs, taken 5 days after vaccination. Receptors were obtained from a man over 45 who received an inactivated influenza vaccine.

This chain joins TRBV6-1 and TRBJ1-5, with D maybe TRBD1 (6 bases). The CDR3 runs 14 residues. Germline CDR1 MNHNS, CDR2 SASEGT. V lost 4 bases to trimming and J lost 6 bases, with 13 bases between them. CDR3 residues: CASSAAGVTQPQHF. CDR3 nucleotide sequence: TGTGCCAGCAGTGCCGCAGGGGTTACTCAGCCCCAGCATTTT.

The table lists this clonotype with a few counts. The rearrangement joins TRBV4-1 to TRBJ2-1; 7 bases are a match to TRBD2. Trimming took 0 bases from V and 4 from J; bases not matched to a gene: 9. The CDR3 loop spans 17 amino acids. The V gene's germline CDR1 is MGHRA and CDR2 YSYEKL. CDR3 amino acids: CASSQDRLAVQYNEQFF. The CDR3 DNA is TGCGCCAGCAGCCAAGATCGGCTAGCGGTCCAATACAATGAGCAGTTCTTC.

This clonotype was found many times. This rearrangement joins TRBV12-3 or TRBV12-4 to TRBJ2-7; no reliable D call. The ends were cut back, 7 bases at V and 1 base at J, with 17 bases in the middle. The CDR3 contains 15 residues. In nucleotides, the CDR3 is TGTGCCAGCACCACCTCGGTTGACCCGTCCTACGAGCAGTACTTC. As protein: CASTTSVDPSYEQYF.